The clone carrying this T cell receptor (beta chain) appeared many times. Arm-PCR of CDR3 regions with iRepertoire HTBI primers generated TCR beta libraries. TCRdb analysed the multiplex PCR reads with MiXCR anew, one entry per CDR3 protein. The sample contains 200,000 to 250,000 distinct CDR3 sequences, around 19% of which appear only once. Trimming cost V 5 bases and J 7 bases, with 15 bases left between them. This CDR3 region has 12 residues. The germline V gene has CDR1 DFQATT and CDR2 SNEGSKA (reference sequence). This sample is part of a study of regulatory T cells in long-lasting Graves disease. The overall study: Antithyroid drugs had been given to newly diagnosed Graves' patients for under 3 months.

As to time point: newly diagnosed GD, antithyroid drugs for less than 3 months. Construction of the TCR library relied on RNA isolated from PBMCs. This clonotype was obtained from a female donor with Graves disease. The chain is built from TRBV20-1 and TRBJ2-7; tentative D call: TRBD2 (5 bases). Sequencing used peripheral blood mononuclear cells (PBMCs), obtained at new diagnosis, from a patient treated with antithyroid drugs. This CDR3 is CSAATSFGEQYF. The CDR3, as DNA: TGCAGTGCTGCCACTAGTTTTGGGGAGCAGTACTTC.